This T cell receptor beta chain was identified in a study of T cells in Graves' hyperthyroidism and ophthalmopathy. On the study more broadly: Sampling of peripheral blood happened at initial diagnosis, prior to any treatment. Study-level results: Clonotypes that were expanded in thyroid above 0.001 mostly appeared in blood too. Ophthalmopathy was predicted by the model a median of approximately 6 months ahead of onset.

CDR1 and CDR2 from the germline V gene are MNHNS and SASEGT. The CDR3 has 14 residues. V was cut by 5 bases and J by 2 bases, with 12 bases left in between. The authors obtained PBMCs from 7.5 to 10 ml of fresh peripheral blood. RNA transcripts were the template for amplifying TCR beta CDR3 regions. First-round RT-PCR targeting the TCR CDR3 was performed with the HTBI primer set. TCRdb reanalysed the multiplex PCR reads using MiXCR and keeps one entry per CDR3 protein. The sample holds some 250,000 distinct CDR3 sequences, more than 12% seen once. At least ten counts were recorded for this clonotype. Its antigen is not known.

Sequencing was done on a sample of blood. This receptor was obtained from a woman in her thirties or forties with Graves' hyperthyroidism that later progressed to Graves' ophthalmopathy. The chain couples TRBV6-1 to TRBJ1-1; tentatively, D is TRBD1 (5 bases). The CDR3 DNA is TGTGCCAGCAGTTGGACATCCCCAAACACTGAAGCTTTCTTT. Translated, it gives CASSWTSPNTEAFF.